The source of this TCR beta chain is a study of persistence of HIV-infected CD4 T cells. Background on the study: The sample holds CD4+ T cells responsive to CMV or HIV-1 Gag. Donors had been on suppressive ART for a median of roughly 8 years.

Sequencing used immunoSEQ version 4 in survey mode. Produced via immunoSEQ multiplex PCR; TCRdb's table is partial and in-frame only. This table holds about 33,000 clones, roughly four fifths found once. Points on this clone: The antigen is undetermined.

The V gene's germline CDR1 is MGHRA and CDR2 YSYEKL. This CDR3 is 15 amino acids long. Deletions cut 4 bases from V and 0 bases from J, with 10 bases between. Cells were stimulated with CMV-infected fibroblast lysates at about 10 ug/mL. Sorted nonresponding memory CD4+ T cells were CD40L-negative, CD69-negative, CD45RO-high. This material consisted of CD4+ T cells sorted from PBMCs after 18-hour stimulation, taken from a patient who received antiretroviral therapy. This chain joins TRBV4-1 and TRBJ1-3; D uncertain. The TCR sequence derives from an adult man with HIV who was CMV-seropositive. This CDR3 is CASSRTESSGNTIYF. The CDR3 coding sequence is TGCGCCAGCAGCCGGACGGAGAGCTCTGGAAACACCATATATTTT.